The subject of this entry is one TCR beta chain. The method was immunoSEQ multiplex PCR; TCRdb's version includes in-frame clones alone and lacks a portion of them. Of several thousand clones in the sample, roughly 80% were seen once. CDR3 length equals 17 residues. V lost 5 bases and J lost 1, with 20 bases in between. Germline CDR1 reads SGHVS; CDR2 reads FNYEAQ. The record originates from a study of T cell repertoires in ileal Crohn's disease. The sequenced sample consisted of ileal tissue. The V and J genes are TRBV7-6 and TRBJ1-2, with D possibly being TRBD1 (5 bases). The sequence came from an adult with Crohn's disease. CDR3 sequence (DNA): TGTGCCAGCAGCGCTGCACAGGCGGCGCACCTTAACTATGGCTACACCTTC. Amino acids: CASSAAQAAHLNYGYTF.